These 30 T cell receptor beta chains share one sample of origin, sequenced in a study of long-term antiretroviral therapy in people with HIV. Assay version v3.0 of immunoSEQ was used, and it was run at survey level. Profiled with immunoSEQ multiplex PCR; TCRdb holds only in-frame clones, not every one. In the table there are 7,500 to 10,000 clones, roughly 77% of which are singletons. The sample in question was unsorted PBMCs, obtained 0.7 years after starting antiretroviral therapy. These receptors all stem from a man in his forties with HIV.

The CDR3 region has the DNA TGTGCCAGTAGTTTTATTCCGGGACTAGCGGCCTACGAGCAGTACTTC. Translating it yields CASSFIPGLAAYEQYF. J is TRBJ2-7 and V is TRBV19; 11 nucleotides line up with TRBD2. CDR3 length: 16 amino acids. Germline-derived CDR1 and CDR2 are LNHDA and SQIVND (reference sequence). The ends lost 5 bases at V and 2 bases at J; junction bases unmatched: 8.

This chain joins TRBV1 and TRBJ2-1; TRBD2, the D gene given by the table, was not confirmed from the DNA. TRBV1 is described as a pseudogene. The CDR3 extends over 17 amino acids. CDR3 loop: CTSSQDPGTSGSNEQFF. The CDR3 bases are TGCACCAGCAGCCAAGACCCCGGGACTAGCGGGAGCAATGAGCAGTTCTTC.

The chain combines TRBV4-3 with TRBJ1-4; D gene ambiguous. Germline lookup yields CDR1 LGHNA and CDR2 YSLEER. Between the trimmed V and J ends, which lost 0 bases and 2 bases, there was a span of 10 bases. This CDR3 region has 16 residues. The CDR3 DNA follows: TGCGCCAGCAGCCAAGAGGTGCAGGCGACTAATGAAAAACTGTTTTTT. As protein: CASSQEVQATNEKLFF.

This chain links TRBV27 with TRBJ2-3; the D gene is possibly TRBD1 (6 bases). The CDR3 spans 14 residues. The germline V gene encodes CDR1 MNHEY and CDR2 SMNVEV (reference sequence). Between the trimmed V and J ends, which lost 0 bases and 6 bases, there was a span of 10 bases. The CDR3 region has the DNA TGTGCCAGCAGTTTATCGGCTAGGGGGGATACGCAGTATTTT. Residues: CASSLSARGDTQYF.

This clone came up once. The chain is built from TRBV18 and TRBJ1-5; D ambiguous. CDR3 size: 15 residues. Trimming left V 3 bases short and J 6 bases short, with 15 bases between. The germline V gene has CDR1 KGHSH and CDR2 LQKENI. CDR3 region: CASSPEATQGQPQHF. The CDR3 region has the DNA TGTGCCAGCTCACCGGAAGCAACTCAAGGTCAGCCCCAGCATTTT.

This clone was seen a few times. This chain joins TRBV27 and TRBJ2-1; a weak D match, TRBD2 (7 bases). Germline lookup yields CDR1 MNHEY and CDR2 SMNVEV (reference sequence). The CDR3 is made up of 14 amino acids. With 5 bases removed from V and 3 bases from J, the gap between germline ends came to 11 bases. The CDR3 DNA is TGTGCCAGCAGTGGGGGGGCGGGCTACAATGAGCAGTTCTTC. This encodes CASSGGAGYNEQFF.

The chain combines TRBV25-1 with TRBJ2-5, with D maybe TRBD2 (6 bases). This CDR3 contains 14 residues. Trimming cost V 5 bases and J 5 bases, with 15 bases left between them. Germline loops: CDR1 MGHDK, CDR2 SYGVNS. CDR3 region: CASSPRGARETQYF. In DNA form, the CDR3 reads TGTGCCAGCAGTCCCCGCGGGGCTCGGGAGACCCAGTACTTC.

V gene TRBV18 combines with J gene TRBJ2-5; D call uncertain. Trimming removed 5 bases at V and 3 bases at J, with 1 base between. The germline V gene has CDR1 KGHSH and CDR2 LQKENI. CDR3 length: 10 amino acids. In DNA form, the CDR3 reads TGTGCCAGCTCAAAAGAGACCCAGTACTTC. Its protein is CASSKETQYF.

This clone was detected only a few times. The V and J genes are TRBV10-2 and TRBJ2-7; D call uncertain. This CDR3 is 11 amino acids long. With 5 bases removed from V and 3 bases from J, the gap between germline ends came to 5 bases. Germline-derived CDR1 and CDR2 are WSHSY and SAAADI. CDR3 in amino acids: CASSINYEQYF. The CDR3 bases are TGCGCCAGCAGTATCAACTACGAGCAGTACTTC.

The rearrangement uses TRBV21-1 and TRBJ2-5; the table names TRBD1, a call not compared with the DNA. TRBV21-1 is a listed pseudogene. The CDR3 totals 17 residues. The CDR3 region is CASRIGDNHTEQETQYF. DNA of the CDR3: TGTGCCAGCAGGATCGGGGACAACCATACGGAGCAAGAGACCCAGTACTTC.

The gene calls are TRBV5-1 and TRBJ1-4, with D perhaps TRBD1 (6 bases). Trimming cost V 0 bases and J 7 bases, with 16 bases left between them. Per the germline V gene, CDR1 is SGHRS and CDR2 is YFSETQ. The length of the CDR3 is 16 residues. CDR3 residues: CASSLDPGAVGEKLFF. In nucleotides, the CDR3 is TGCGCCAGCAGCTTGGACCCGGGGGCGGTAGGTGAAAAACTGTTTTTT.

The chain recombines TRBV6-5 with TRBJ1-5; a weak D match, TRBD1 (5 bases). This CDR3 spans 15 amino acids. From germline, CDR1 is MNHEY and CDR2 SVGAGI. V was shortened by 2 bases and J by 9 bases, with 17 bases between the two germline ends. The CDR3 reads CASSYHHGGGWPQHF. The CDR3 coding sequence is TGTGCCAGCAGTTACCACCACGGGGGGGGTTGGCCCCAGCATTTT.

V is TRBV11-3 and J is TRBJ2-2; no clear D gene. Germline loops: CDR1 SGHNT, CDR2 YENEEA. Trimming stripped 0 bases from V and 4 bases from J, with 3 bases between. The CDR3 length is 13 residues. The CDR3 reads CASSLDVTGELFF. The CDR3 bases are TGTGCCAGCAGCTTAGATGTCACCGGGGAGCTGTTTTTT.

This chain joins TRBV30 and TRBJ2-1; 11 bases line up with TRBD2. CDR3 length: 15 amino acids. V shed 1 base, J shed 4 bases, and the junction held 3 bases outside the gene matches. The germline gives CDR1 GTSNPN, CDR2 SVGIG (reference sequence). The CDR3 is CAWSGTSGPYNEQFF. In nucleotides, the CDR3 is TGTGCCTGGAGTGGGACTAGCGGGCCATACAATGAGCAGTTCTTC.

The chain recombines TRBV10-3 with TRBJ1-4, with TRBD1 matching 7 bases. This CDR3 comprises 13 residues. Germline CDR1 and CDR2: ENHRY and SYGVKD. After removal of 4 bases from V and 7 bases from J, the junction contained 3 bases not matched to a gene. The CDR3: CAISGAGGEKLFF. CDR3 nucleotide sequence: TGTGCCATCAGTGGGGCAGGGGGTGAAAAACTGTTTTTT.

This clone was picked up one time. This chain joins TRBV11-2 and TRBJ2-1, with a weak D call TRBD2 (6 bases). The CDR3 is 14 amino acids. Trimming removed 3 bases at V and 2 bases at J, with 8 bases between. CDR1 and CDR2 from the germline V gene are SGHAT and FQNNGV. The DNA of the CDR3 is TGTGCCAGCAGCTTCGGCGGGGCCTACAATGAGCAGTTCTTC. This gives the protein CASSFGGAYNEQFF. The full variable domain, in which reference TRBV11-2 and TRBJ2-1 provide the parts outside the CDR3, is EAGVAQSPRYKIIEKRQSVAFWCNPISGHATLYWYQQILGQGPKLLIQFQNNGVVDDSQLPKDRFSAERLKGVDSTLKIQPAKLEDSAVYLCASSFGGAYNEQFFGPGTRLTVL.

This chain joins TRBV6-5 and TRBJ2-3; the match to TRBD2 covers 8 bases. This CDR3 has 14 residues. Germline assignment: CDR1 MNHEY and CDR2 SVGAGI. V dropped 7 bases and J dropped 8; count of bases not matched to a gene: 11. CDR3 loop: CASKLAGLGSTQYF. Here the CDR3 DNA reads TGTGCCAGCAAATTGGCGGGACTAGGCAGTACGCAGTATTTT.

The chain is built from TRBV6-6 and TRBJ2-7; maybe TRBD1 (6 bases). The V gene lost 2 bases and the J gene lost 0 bases, with 14 bases spanning the gap. The germline V gene has CDR1 MNHNY and CDR2 SVGAGI (reference sequence). CDR3 length: 16 amino acids. The CDR3 here is CASSYVQGTSSYEQYF. For the CDR3, the DNA is TGTGCCAGCAGTTACGTCCAGGGGACATCCTCCTACGAGCAGTACTTC.

The rearrangement uses TRBV7-9 and TRBJ2-1; 7 positions agree with TRBD2. The germline CDR1 and CDR2 sequences are SEHNR and FQNEAQ (reference sequence). The CDR3 totals 15 residues. V was pared by 8 bases and J by 10 bases, with 17 bases of the junction left unmatched. The CDR3 DNA reads TGTGCCAGCCAACTGCTTGGGCGGGAGCTCCGCGAGCAGTTCTTC. Its translation: CASQLLGRELREQFF.

This clone was counted a few times. This rearrangement joins TRBV5-6 to TRBJ2-5; possible D gene TRBD1, 5 bases. Germline lookup yields CDR1 SGHDT and CDR2 YYEEEE. The ends were cut back, 0 bases at V and 5 bases at J, with 14 bases in the middle. The CDR3 runs 15 residues. CDR3 region: CASSLVQGIMETQYF. The CDR3 nucleotides are TGTGCCAGCAGCTTGGTGCAGGGTATCATGGAGACCCAGTACTTC.

The table lists this clone with a few counts. DNA of the CDR3: TGTGCCAGTCGTGAGAGGGGCCTCGGTCAGCCCCAGCATTTT. This codes for CASRERGLGQPQHF. V usage is TRBV19 and J usage is TRBJ1-5; D may be TRBD1 (5 bases). The CDR3 sequence is 14 residues long. Trimming shortened V by 8 bases and J by 6 bases, and 17 bases separated the two germline ends. From germline, CDR1 is LNHDA and CDR2 SQIVND (reference sequence).

This chain uses TRBV4-2 with TRBJ2-3; TRBD2 aligns across 12 bases. V dropped 3 bases and J dropped 4; count of bases not matched to a gene: 8. There are 17 residues in the CDR3. Looked up from germline, CDR1 is LGHNA and CDR2 is YNFKEQ. The CDR3 region has the DNA TGTGCCAGCAGCCAGGAACTAGCGGGAGGTGGCGCAGATACGCAGTATTTT. Residues: CASSQELAGGGADTQYF.

This clone was seen once. This chain connects TRBV12-5 to TRBJ2-1; 8 nucleotides match TRBD1. V dropped 6 bases and J dropped 2; count of bases not matched to a gene: 6. This CDR3 is 15 amino acids long. CDR1 and CDR2 (germline): LGHNT, FRNRAP. In DNA, the CDR3 is TGTGCTAGTGGCTCAGGGGGCCGGGCCTACAATGAGCAGTTCTTC. It codes for CASGSGGRAYNEQFF.

This clone was counted once. This chain links TRBV30 with TRBJ2-7; D is unresolved. Germline lookup yields CDR1 GTSNPN and CDR2 SVGIG (reference sequence). V shed 0 bases and J shed 2 bases, with 8 bases lying between them. This CDR3 has 13 residues. The CDR3 is CAWSVSGPYEQYF. The DNA of the CDR3 is TGTGCCTGGAGTGTATCCGGCCCCTACGAGCAGTACTTC.

V usage is TRBV29-1 and J usage is TRBJ2-1; no clear D gene. The CDR3 length is 13 residues. The germline gives CDR1 SQVTM, CDR2 ANQGSEA. V dropped 1 base and J dropped 5 bases, with 9 bases sitting between them. CDR3 DNA: TGCAGCGTTGAAGCCCAGGTGAACAATGAGCAGTTCTTC. Residues: CSVEAQVNNEQFF.

CDR3 sequence (DNA): TGTGCCAGCACCACCCAGGGGCCAACTAATGAAAAACTGTTTTTT. Amino acid sequence: CASTTQGPTNEKLFF. The chain combines TRBV7-9 with TRBJ1-4, with D possibly being TRBD1 (6 bases). Germline V lookup: CDR1 SEHNR, CDR2 FQNEAQ (reference sequence). The CDR3 contains 15 residues. Trimming removed 7 bases at V and 0 bases at J, with 12 bases between.

This chain uses TRBV7-2 with TRBJ2-3; D call uncertain. Trimming cost V 1 base and J 4 bases, with 9 bases left between them. This CDR3 contains 14 residues. Looked up from germline, CDR1 is SGHTA and CDR2 is FQGNSA. In DNA, the CDR3 is TGTGCCAGCAGCTTAGGGTTGTGGCCAGATACGCAGTATTTT. Its protein product is CASSLGLWPDTQYF.

CDR3 sequence (DNA): TGTGCCAGCAGCCAAGGGGTAGCGGGACTCACCGGGGAGCTGTTTTTT. It is translated as CASSQGVAGLTGELFF. The chain is built from TRBV14 and TRBJ2-2; TRBD2 matches at 8 bases. The length of the CDR3 is 16 residues. The junction had 5 bases not matched to a gene; V was cut back by 1 base and J by 4 bases. Germline V lookup: CDR1 SGHDN, CDR2 FVKESK.

This rearrangement joins TRBV7-9 to TRBJ2-7; weak D call: TRBD1 (5 bases). The germline V and J ends were trimmed by 3 bases and 5 bases, with 11 bases remaining between them. CDR3 length: 13 amino acids. In germline, CDR1 is SEHNR, CDR2 FQNEAQ (reference sequence). Here the CDR3 reads CASSFLGAHEQYF. For the CDR3, the DNA is TGTGCCAGCAGCTTCTTAGGGGCGCACGAGCAGTACTTC.

CDR3 sequence: CATWGGADGYTF. The CDR3 region has the DNA TGTGCCACCTGGGGGGGCGCGGATGGCTACACCTTC. This chain joins TRBV10-3 and TRBJ1-2, with D perhaps TRBD1 (6 bases). The germline gives CDR1 ENHRY, CDR2 SYGVKD. Trimming took 10 bases from V and 6 from J, leaving 15 bases between them. CDR3 size: 12 residues.